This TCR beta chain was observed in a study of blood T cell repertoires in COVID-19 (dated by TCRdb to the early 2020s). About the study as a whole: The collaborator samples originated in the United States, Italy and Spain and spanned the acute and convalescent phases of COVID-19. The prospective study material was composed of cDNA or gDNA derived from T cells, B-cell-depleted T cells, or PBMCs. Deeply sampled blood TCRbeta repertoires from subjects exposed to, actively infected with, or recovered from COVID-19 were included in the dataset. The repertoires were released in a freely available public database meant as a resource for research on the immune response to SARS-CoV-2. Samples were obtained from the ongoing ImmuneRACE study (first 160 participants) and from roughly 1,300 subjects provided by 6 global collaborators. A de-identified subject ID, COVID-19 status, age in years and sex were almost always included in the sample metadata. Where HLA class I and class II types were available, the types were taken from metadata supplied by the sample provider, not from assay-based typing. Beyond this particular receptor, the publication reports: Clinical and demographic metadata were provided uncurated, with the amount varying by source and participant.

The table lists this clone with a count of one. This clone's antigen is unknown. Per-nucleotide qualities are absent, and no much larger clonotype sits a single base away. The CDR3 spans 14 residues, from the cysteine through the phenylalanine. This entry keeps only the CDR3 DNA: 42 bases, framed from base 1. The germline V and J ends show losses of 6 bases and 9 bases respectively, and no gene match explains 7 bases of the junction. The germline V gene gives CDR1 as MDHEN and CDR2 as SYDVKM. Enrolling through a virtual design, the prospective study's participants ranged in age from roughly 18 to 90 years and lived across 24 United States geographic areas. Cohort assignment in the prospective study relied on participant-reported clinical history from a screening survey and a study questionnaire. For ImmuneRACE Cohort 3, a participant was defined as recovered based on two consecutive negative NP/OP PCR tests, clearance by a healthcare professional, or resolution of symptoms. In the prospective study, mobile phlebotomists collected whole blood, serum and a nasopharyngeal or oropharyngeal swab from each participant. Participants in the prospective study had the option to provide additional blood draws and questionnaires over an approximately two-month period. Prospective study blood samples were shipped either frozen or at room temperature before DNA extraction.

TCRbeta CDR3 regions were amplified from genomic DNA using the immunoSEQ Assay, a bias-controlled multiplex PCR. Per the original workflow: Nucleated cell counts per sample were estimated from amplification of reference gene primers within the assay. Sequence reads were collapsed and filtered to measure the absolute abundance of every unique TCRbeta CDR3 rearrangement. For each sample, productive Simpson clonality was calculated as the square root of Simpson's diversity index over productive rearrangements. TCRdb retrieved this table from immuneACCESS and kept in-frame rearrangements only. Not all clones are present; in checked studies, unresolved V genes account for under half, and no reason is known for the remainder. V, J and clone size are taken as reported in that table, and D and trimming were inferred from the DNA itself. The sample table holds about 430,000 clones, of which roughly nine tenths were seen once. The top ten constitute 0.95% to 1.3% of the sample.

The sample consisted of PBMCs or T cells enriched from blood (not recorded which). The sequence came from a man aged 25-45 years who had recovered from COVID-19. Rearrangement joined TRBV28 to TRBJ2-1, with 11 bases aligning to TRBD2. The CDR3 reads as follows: CASRTLAGGLEQFF. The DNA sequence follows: TGTGCCAGCAGAACCTTAGCGGGAGGGCTTGAGCAGTTCTTC.